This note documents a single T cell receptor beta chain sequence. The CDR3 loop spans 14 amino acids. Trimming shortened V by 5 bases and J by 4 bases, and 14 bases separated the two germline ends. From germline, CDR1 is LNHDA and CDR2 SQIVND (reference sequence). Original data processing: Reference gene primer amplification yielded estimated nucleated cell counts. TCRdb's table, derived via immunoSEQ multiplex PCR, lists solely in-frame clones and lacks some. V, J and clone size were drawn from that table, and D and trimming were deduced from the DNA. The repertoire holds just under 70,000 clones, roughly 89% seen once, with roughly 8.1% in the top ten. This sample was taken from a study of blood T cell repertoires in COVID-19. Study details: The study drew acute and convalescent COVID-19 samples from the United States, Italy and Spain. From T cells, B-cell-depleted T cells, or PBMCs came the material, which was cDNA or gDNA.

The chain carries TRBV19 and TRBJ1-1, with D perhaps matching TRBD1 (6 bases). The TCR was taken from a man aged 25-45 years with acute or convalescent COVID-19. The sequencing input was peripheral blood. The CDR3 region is CASSPQDRRTEAFF. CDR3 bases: TGTGCCAGTAGTCCCCAGGACAGACGCACTGAAGCTTTCTTT.